Sequencing of this T cell receptor beta chain was carried out in a study of shared clonotypes between healthy human individuals. Clones were read by immunoSEQ multiplex PCR, and TCRdb kept only the in-frame ones, dropping some. Of roughly 2.1 million clones in the sample, about 93% were seen once. It was CD45RO-negative cells, positively selected for CCR7, that made up naive CD8 cells, with terminally differentiated effector memory CD45RA+ cells excluded. The clonotype comes from a man aged 18 to 29 in good health. Some clones in this sample may be carry-over from other donors' samples. Input material: naive CD8+ T cells from PBMCs.

The CDR3 bases are TGTGCCAGCAGCTCAGGGATAGATAATGAAAAACTGTTTTTT. Protein sequence: CASSSGIDNEKLFF. The rearrangement uses TRBV4-2 and TRBJ1-4; TRBD1 is a possible D gene (5 bases). V lost 5 bases to trimming and J lost 4 bases, with 11 bases between them. This CDR3 region has 14 residues. From germline, CDR1 is LGHNA and CDR2 YNFKEQ.